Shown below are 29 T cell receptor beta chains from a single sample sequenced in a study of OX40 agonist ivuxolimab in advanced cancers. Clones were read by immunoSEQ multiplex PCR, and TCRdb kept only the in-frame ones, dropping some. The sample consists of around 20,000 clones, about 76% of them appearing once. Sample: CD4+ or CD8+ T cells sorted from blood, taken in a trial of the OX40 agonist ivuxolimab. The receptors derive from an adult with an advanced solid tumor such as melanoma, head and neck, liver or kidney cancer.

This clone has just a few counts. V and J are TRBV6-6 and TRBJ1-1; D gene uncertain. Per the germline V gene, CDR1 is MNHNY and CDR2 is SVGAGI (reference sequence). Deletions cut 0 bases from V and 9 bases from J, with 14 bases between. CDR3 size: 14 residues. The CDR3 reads CASSYSLGNGKAFF. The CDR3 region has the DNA TGTGCCAGCAGTTACTCCCTAGGCAATGGGAAAGCTTTCTTT.

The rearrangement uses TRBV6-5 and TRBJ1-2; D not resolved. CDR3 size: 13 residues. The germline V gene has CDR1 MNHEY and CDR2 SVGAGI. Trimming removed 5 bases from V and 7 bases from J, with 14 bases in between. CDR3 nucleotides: TGTGCCAGCAGTCCCACTCGCTCCGCTGGCTACACCTTC. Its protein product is CASSPTRSAGYTF.

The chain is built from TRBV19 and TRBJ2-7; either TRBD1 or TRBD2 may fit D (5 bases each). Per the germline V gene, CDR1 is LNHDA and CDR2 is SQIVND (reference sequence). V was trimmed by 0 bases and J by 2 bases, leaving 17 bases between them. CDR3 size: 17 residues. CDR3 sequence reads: CASSIEASEGYTYEQYF. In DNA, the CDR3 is TGTGCCAGTAGTATAGAAGCCTCTGAGGGGTATACCTACGAGCAGTACTTC.

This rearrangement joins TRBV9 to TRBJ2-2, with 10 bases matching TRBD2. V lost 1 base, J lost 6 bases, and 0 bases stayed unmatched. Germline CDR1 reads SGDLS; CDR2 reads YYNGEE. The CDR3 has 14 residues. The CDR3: CASSVLAGAGELFF. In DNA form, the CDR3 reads TGTGCCAGCAGCGTACTAGCGGGGGCCGGGGAGCTGTTTTTT.

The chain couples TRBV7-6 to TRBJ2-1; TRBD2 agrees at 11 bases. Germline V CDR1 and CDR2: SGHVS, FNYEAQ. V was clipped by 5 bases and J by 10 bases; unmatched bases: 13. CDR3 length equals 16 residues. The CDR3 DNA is TGTGCCAGCAGCCTACTGACTAGCGGGATAACAGGCGAGCAGTTCTTC. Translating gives CASSLLTSGITGEQFF. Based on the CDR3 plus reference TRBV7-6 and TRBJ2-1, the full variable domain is GAGVSQSPRYKVTKRGQDVALRCDPISGHVSLYWYRQALGQGPEFLTYFNYEAQQDKSGLPNDRFSAERPEGSISTLTIQRTEQRDSAMYRCASSLLTSGITGEQFFGPGTRLTVL.

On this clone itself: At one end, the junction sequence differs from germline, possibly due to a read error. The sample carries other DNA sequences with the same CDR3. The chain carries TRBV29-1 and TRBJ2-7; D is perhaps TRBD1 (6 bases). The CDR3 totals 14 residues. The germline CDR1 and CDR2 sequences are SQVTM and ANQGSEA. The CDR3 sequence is CSVERGFDSYEQYF. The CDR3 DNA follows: TGCAGCGTTGAAAGGGGGTTCGACTCCTACGAACAGTACTTC.

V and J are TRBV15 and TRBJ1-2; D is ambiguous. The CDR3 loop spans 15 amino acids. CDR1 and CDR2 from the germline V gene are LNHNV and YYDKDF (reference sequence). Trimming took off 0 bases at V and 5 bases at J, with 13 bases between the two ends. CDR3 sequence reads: CATSRDQNYLYGYTF. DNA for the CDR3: TGTGCCACCAGCAGAGATCAGAATTACTTATATGGCTACACCTTC.

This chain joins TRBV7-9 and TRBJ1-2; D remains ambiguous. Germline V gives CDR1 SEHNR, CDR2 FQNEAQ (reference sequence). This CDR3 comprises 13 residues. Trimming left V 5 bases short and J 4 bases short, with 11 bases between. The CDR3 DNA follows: TGTGCCAGCAGCCCGCGGACTGGCTATGGCTACACCTTC. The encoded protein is CASSPRTGYGYTF.

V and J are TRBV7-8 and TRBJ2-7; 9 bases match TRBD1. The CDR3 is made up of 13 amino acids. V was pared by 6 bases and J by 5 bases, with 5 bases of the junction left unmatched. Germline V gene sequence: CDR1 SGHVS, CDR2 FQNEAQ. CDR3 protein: CASRDRGANEQYF. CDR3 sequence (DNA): TGTGCCAGCAGGGACAGGGGAGCGAACGAGCAGTACTTC. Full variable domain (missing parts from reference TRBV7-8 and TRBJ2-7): GAGVSQSPRYKVAKRGQDVALRCDPISGHVSLFWYQQALGQGPEFLTYFQNEAQLDKSGLPSDRFFAERPEGSVSTLKIQRTQQEDSAVYLCASRDRGANEQYFGPGTRLTVT.

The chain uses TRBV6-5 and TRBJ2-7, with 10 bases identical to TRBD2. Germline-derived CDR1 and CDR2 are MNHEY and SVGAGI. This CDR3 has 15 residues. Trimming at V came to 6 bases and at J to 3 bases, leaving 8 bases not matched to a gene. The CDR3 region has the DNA TGTGCCAGCAGAGCGGGACTAGCGAATCACTACGAGCAGTACTTC. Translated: CASRAGLANHYEQYF.

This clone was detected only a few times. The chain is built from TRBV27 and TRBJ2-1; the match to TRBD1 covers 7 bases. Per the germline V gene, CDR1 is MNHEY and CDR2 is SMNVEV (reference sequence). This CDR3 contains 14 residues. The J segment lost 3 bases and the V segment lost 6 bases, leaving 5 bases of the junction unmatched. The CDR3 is CASRPGGHYNEQFF. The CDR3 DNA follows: TGTGCCAGCAGACCAGGGGGACACTACAATGAGCAGTTCTTC.

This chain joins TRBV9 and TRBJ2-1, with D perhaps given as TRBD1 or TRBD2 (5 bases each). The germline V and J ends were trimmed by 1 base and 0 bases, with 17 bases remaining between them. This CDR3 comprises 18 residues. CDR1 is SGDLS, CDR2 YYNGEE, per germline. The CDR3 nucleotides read TGTGCCAGCAGCGTATACCCCAGCGGTGGGGGCTCCTACAATGAGCAGTTCTTC. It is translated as CASSVYPSGGGSYNEQFF.

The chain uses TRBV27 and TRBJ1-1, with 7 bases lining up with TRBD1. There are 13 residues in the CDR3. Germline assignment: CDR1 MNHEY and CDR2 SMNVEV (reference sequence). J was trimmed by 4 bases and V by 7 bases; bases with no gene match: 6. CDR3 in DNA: TGTGCCAGCATCCCGACAGGGACCACTGAAGCTTTCTTT. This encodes CASIPTGTTEAFF.

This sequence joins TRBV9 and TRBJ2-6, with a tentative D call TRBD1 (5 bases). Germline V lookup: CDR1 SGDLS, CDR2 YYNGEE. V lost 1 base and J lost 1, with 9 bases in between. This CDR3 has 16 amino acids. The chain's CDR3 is CASSVRGGSGANVLTF. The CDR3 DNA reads TGTGCCAGCAGCGTAAGGGGTGGTTCTGGGGCCAACGTCCTGACTTTC.

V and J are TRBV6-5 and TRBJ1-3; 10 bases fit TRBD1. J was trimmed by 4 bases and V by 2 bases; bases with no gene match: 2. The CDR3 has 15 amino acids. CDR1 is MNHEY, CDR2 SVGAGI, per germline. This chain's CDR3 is CASSYGTGVGNTIYF. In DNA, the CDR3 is TGTGCCAGCAGTTACGGGACAGGGGTCGGAAACACCATATATTTT.

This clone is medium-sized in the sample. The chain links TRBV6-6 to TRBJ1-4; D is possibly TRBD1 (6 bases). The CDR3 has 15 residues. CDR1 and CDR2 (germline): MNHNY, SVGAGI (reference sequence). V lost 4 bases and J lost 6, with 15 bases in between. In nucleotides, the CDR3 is TGTGCCAGCAGTTCCCCCAGGGGTGTTGATGAAAAACTGTTTTTT. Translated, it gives CASSSPRGVDEKLFF.

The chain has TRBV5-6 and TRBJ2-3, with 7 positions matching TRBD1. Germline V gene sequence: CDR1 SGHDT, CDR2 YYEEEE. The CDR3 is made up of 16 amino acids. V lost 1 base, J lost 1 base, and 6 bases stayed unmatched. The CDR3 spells CASSLYRGWGTDTQYF. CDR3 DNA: TGTGCCAGCAGCTTGTACAGGGGATGGGGCACAGATACGCAGTATTTT.

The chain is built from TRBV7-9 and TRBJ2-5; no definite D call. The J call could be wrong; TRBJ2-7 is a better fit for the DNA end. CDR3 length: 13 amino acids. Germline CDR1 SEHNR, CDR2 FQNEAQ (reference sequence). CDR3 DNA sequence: TGTGCCAGCAGCTTGGACCCCTCCTACGAGCAGTACTTC. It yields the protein CASSLDPSYEQYF.

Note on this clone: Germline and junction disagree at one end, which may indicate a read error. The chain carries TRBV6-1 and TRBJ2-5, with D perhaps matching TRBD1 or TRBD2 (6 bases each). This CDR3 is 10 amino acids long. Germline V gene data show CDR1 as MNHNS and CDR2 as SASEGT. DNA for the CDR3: TGTGCCAGCAGAAGGGGGGCGGTTCACTTC. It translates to CASRRGAVHF.

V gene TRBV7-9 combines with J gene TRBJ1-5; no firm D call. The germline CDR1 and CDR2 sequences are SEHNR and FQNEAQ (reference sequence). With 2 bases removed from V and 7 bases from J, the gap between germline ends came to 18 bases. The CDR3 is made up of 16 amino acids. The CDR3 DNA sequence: TGTGCCAGCAGCTTAACCCTAGGAGGTCTAGAGCAGCCCCAGCATTTT. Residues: CASSLTLGGLEQPQHF.

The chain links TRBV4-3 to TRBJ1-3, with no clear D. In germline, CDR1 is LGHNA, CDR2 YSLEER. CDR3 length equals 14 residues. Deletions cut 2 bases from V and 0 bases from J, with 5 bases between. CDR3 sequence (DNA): TGCGCCAGCAGCCAAACAAGCTCTGGAAACACCATATATTTT. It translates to CASSQTSSGNTIYF.

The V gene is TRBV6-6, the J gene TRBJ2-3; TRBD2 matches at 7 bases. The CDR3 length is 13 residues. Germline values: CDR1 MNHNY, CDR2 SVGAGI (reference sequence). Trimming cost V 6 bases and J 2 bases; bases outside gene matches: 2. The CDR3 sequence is CASRWDYTDTQYF. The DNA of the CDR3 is TGTGCCAGCAGATGGGACTACACAGATACGCAGTATTTT.

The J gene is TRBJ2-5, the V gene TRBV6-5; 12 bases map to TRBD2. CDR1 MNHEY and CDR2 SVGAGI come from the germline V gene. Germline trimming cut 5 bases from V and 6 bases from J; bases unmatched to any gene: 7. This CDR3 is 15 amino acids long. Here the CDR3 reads CASSPTSGGLQTQYF. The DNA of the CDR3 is TGTGCCAGCAGTCCGACTAGCGGGGGCTTACAGACCCAGTACTTC.

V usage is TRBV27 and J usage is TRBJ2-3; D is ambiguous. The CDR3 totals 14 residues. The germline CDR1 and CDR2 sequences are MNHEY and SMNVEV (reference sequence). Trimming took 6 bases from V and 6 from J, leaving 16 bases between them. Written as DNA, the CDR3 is TGTGCCAGCAGCCCGGGCCTCCTGGTGGATACGCAGTATTTT. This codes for CASSPGLLVDTQYF.

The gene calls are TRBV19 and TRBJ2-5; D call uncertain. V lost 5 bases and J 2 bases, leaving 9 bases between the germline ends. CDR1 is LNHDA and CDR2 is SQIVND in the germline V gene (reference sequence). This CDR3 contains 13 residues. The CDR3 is CASSSNSQETQYF. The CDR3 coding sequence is TGTGCCAGTAGTTCAAACAGTCAAGAGACCCAGTACTTC.

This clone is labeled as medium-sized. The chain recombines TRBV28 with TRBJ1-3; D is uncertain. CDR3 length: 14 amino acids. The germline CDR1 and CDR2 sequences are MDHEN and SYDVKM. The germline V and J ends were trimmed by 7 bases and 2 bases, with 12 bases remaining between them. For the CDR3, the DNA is TGTGCCAGCACTCCAGTAGGGCCTGGAAACACCATATATTTT. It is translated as CASTPVGPGNTIYF.

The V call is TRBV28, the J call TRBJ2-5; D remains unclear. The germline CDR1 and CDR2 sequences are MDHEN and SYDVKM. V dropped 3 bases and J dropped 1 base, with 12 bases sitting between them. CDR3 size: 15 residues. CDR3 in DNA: TGTGCCAGCAGTTTTGAGGTTGGCGTCCAAGAGACCCAGTACTTC. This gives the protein CASSFEVGVQETQYF.

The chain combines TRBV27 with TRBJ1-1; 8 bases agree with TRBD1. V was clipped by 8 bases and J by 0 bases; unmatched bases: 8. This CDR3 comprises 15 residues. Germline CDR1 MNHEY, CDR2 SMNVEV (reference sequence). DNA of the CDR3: TGTGCCAGCCAAACACAGGGGGATTTGAACACTGAAGCTTTCTTT. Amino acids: CASQTQGDLNTEAFF.

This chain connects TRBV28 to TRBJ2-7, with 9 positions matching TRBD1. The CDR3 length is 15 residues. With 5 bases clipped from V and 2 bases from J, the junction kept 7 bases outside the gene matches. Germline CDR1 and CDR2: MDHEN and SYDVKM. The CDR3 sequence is CASSPPGQGTYEQYF. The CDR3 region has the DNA TGTGCCAGCAGTCCGCCGGGACAGGGAACCTACGAGCAGTACTTC.